This TCR beta chain was documented in a study of graft-versus-host responses after intestinal transplantation. Study details: Recipients had transplants, and these were multivisceral, liver-intestinal, or isolated intestinal. The study gave all recipients anti-thymocyte globulin induction, then tacrolimus and steroids for roughly 3 years.

This CDR3 has 14 residues. V lost 4 bases to trimming and J lost 1 base; unmatched junction nucleotides: 1. CDR1 MNHEY and CDR2 SVGAGI come from the germline V gene. Clones were read by immunoSEQ multiplex PCR, and TCRdb kept only the in-frame ones, dropping some. The sample shows over 15,000 clones, 75% to 95% of them seen only once. Sequenced here: PBMCs, sampled 357 days after transplant. This chain joins TRBV6-5 and TRBJ1-5; 7 bases map to TRBD1. The TCR sequence derives from a human patient who received an intestinal transplant, so some T cells may come from the graft donor. This chain's CDR3 is CASSSQGSNQPQHF. In DNA, the CDR3 is TGTGCCAGCAGTTCACAGGGGAGCAATCAGCCCCAGCATTTT.